This T cell receptor beta chain is drawn from a study of T-cell reconstitution after alpha-beta-depleted transplantation in children. Findings and caveats of the study: Diversity of TCRbeta at day 60 was high in some patients, arising from surviving recipient T cells and thymic progenitors. The origin of alpha-beta T cells about two months after transplant was reportedly several hundred expanded graft clones. From newly produced T cells came most of the T-cell counts and diversity one year after transplant.

This clonotype turned up a few times. Its antigen remains unidentified. A TCRbeta library incorporating unique molecular identifiers was prepared. Via MiXCR, TCRdb re-called the PCR reads, giving one row per CDR3 protein. The sample yields around 450,000 distinct CDR3 sequences, roughly two fifths seen once. Germline V gives CDR1 DFQATT, CDR2 SNEGSKA (reference sequence). With 6 bases removed from V and 0 bases from J, the gap between germline ends came to 10 bases. CDR3 length: 13 amino acids. The gene calls are TRBV20-1 and TRBJ2-3, with a weak D call TRBD1 (6 bases). The sequence came from a girl aged 2 to 9 with aplastic anemia, due to receive a stem cell transplant. Sequenced material: PBMCs, taken before TCRalphabeta/CD19-depleted stem cell transplant. The CDR3 region has the DNA TGCAGTGCAAAGGGACAAAGCACAGATACGCAGTATTTT. Protein product: CSAKGQSTDTQYF.